This T cell receptor (beta chain) was found in a study of cytotoxic CD8 clonotypes in ibrutinib-treated CLL. Turning to the study itself: Sample averages reached 255,043 productive templates and over 85,000 productive rearrangements.

Assay used: immunoSEQ multiplex PCR; TCRdb lists only in-frame clones, some missing. Seen here are 29,000 or so clones, 55% to 70% observed once, and the top ten hold approximately 50%. V lost 10 bases, J lost 0 bases, and 15 bases lay in between. CDR3 length: 14 residues. The V gene's germline CDR1 is MNHEY and CDR2 SVGAGI. The source is a human donor with chronic lymphocytic leukemia. The rearrangement links TRBV6-5 to TRBJ1-1, with D perhaps matching TRBD1 (5 bases). The sequences come from PBMCs, collected after 24 months of ibrutinib treatment. This chain's CDR3 is CATLTATMNTEAFF. In DNA, the CDR3 is TGTGCCACCCTGACAGCCACTATGAACACTGAAGCTTTCTTT.